This T cell receptor beta chain was captured in a study of beta chain features in type 1 diabetes. The wider study: Age, gender and cell yields were alike across patients and healthy donors.

This clone has a handful of counts. Antigen: not known. Findings and caveats of the study: Among type 1 diabetes patients, VDJ junctions had fewer insertions and more deletions. In comparison with healthy donors, patients had naive, central memory and Treg TCRB repertoires that appeared more similar. A potential influence of HLA type upon TCRB rearrangement remained unresolved herein.

Investigators reverse transcribed all isolated RNA, so they sequenced expressed TCRB transcripts. The method was immunoSEQ multiplex PCR; TCRdb's version includes in-frame clones alone and lacks a portion of them. This table has 860,000 or so clones, roughly 16% appearing once. This CDR3 contains 14 residues. The germline CDR1 and CDR2 sequences are MNHNY and SVGAGI (reference sequence). The V gene lost 6 bases and the J gene lost 4 bases, with 15 bases spanning the gap. V gene TRBV6-6 combines with J gene TRBJ1-2; possibly TRBD1 for D (5 bases). The origin of this receptor is a woman between 18 and 29 years old in good health. Input material: naive CD4+ T cells from blood. The CDR3 here is CASSRDGTLYGYTF. CDR3 DNA: TGTGCCAGCAGCCGGGACGGAACCCTCTATGGCTACACCTTC.